This T cell receptor (beta chain) was captured by sequencing in a study of patients and donors after allogeneic stem cell transplantation. This clonotype was seen a handful of times. Via MiXCR, TCRdb re-called the RT-PCR reads, giving one row per CDR3 protein. The table has over 65,000 distinct CDR3 sequences, less than 30% seen once; the top ten hold around a quarter. Trimming removed 3 bases at V and 8 bases at J, with 8 bases between. The CDR3 is made up of 12 amino acids. This clonotype originated in a human donor who was either an allogeneic HSCT recipient or a stem cell or donor lymphocyte infusion donor (not recorded which). It is not recorded whose cells these are; they may come from a transplant donor. This chain uses TRBV12-3 or TRBV12-4 with TRBJ1-5; maybe TRBD1 (5 bases). The sequencing sample was made of blood, either unsorted or a sorted T cell fraction (not recorded which). In DNA form, the CDR3 reads TGTGCCAGCAGTTTCTGGGGGGAGCCCCAGCATTTT. This translates into CASSFWGEPQHF.